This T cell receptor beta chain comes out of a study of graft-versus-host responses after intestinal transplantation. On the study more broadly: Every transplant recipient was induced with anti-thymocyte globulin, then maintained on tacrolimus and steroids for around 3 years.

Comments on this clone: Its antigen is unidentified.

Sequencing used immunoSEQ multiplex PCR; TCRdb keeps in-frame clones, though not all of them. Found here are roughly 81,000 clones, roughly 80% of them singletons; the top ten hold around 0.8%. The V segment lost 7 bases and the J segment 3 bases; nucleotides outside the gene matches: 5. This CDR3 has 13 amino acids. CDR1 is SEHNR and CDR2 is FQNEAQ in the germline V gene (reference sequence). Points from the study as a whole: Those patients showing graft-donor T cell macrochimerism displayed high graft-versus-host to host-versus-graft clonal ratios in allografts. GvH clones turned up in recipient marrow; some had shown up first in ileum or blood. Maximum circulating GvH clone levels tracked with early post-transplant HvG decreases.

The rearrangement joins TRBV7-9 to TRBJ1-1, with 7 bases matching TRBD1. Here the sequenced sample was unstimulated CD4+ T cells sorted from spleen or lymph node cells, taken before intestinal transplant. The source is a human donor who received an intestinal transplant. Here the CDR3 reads CASNVDRDTEAFF. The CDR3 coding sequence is TGTGCCAGCAACGTAGACAGGGACACTGAAGCTTTCTTT.